Reported below is one T cell receptor beta chain. Germline lookup yields CDR1 LNHDA and CDR2 SQIVND (reference sequence). The CDR3 is made up of 15 amino acids. Trimming removed 5 bases from V and 4 bases from J, with 15 bases in between. This entry is derived from a study of lymphopenia after photon versus proton radiotherapy. Using immunoSEQ multiplex PCR, the repertoire was profiled, and TCRdb retains in-frame clones only, with some absent. Of 60,000 to 75,000 clones in the sample, approximately 90% were seen once. J is TRBJ1-5 and V is TRBV19, with D maybe TRBD1 (5 bases). This TCR came from a man older than 75 with esophageal cancer. Material: peripheral blood, obtained from a patient treated with proton-based radiotherapy. The CDR3 protein is CASSAGPEKNQPQHF. The CDR3 region has the DNA TGTGCCAGTAGTGCGGGACCGGAGAAAAATCAGCCCCAGCATTTT.